The 15 T cell receptor beta chains in this list originate from one sample, sequenced in a study of T-cell memory formation after mild COVID-19. MiXCR, run by TCRdb on the 5' RACE reads, gives a single entry per CDR3 protein. The sample has hundreds of thousands of distinct CDR3 sequences; approximately 20% are singletons. The sample comprised PBMCs or a T cell subset sorted from them (not recorded which). Source of these receptors: an adult woman who had mild COVID-19 (a few samples of this study predate the infection). Cell type and time point are not known.

This clonotype was seen at least ten times. The CDR3 coding sequence is TGCGCCAGCAGTAGGACTAGCGGGGGCCTTAATGAGCAGTTCTTC. Translating gives CASSRTSGGLNEQFF. This chain connects TRBV5-1 to TRBJ2-1; 13 nucleotides match TRBD2. Looked up from germline, CDR1 is SGHRS and CDR2 is YFSETQ. This CDR3 is 15 amino acids long. V gave up 5 bases and J gave up 7 bases; unmatched junction bases: 6.

This clonotype was observed a few times. The CDR3 spells CASSYYSRASSYGYTF. CDR3 in DNA: TGTGCCAGCAGTTACTACTCCAGGGCCAGCTCCTATGGCTACACCTTC. V usage is TRBV6-5 and J usage is TRBJ1-2; a weak D match, TRBD1 (5 bases). Germline lookup yields CDR1 MNHEY and CDR2 SVGAGI. Trimming cost V 1 base and J 4 bases, with 16 bases left between them. This CDR3 has 16 amino acids.

This clonotype was seen many times. The chain employs TRBV7-2 and TRBJ2-3, with 8 positions matching TRBD2. V shed 4 bases, J shed 2 bases, and the junction held 2 bases outside the gene matches. CDR3 size: 14 residues. CDR1 is SGHTA, CDR2 FQGNSA, per germline. CDR3 amino acids: CASSSGGFTDTQYF. In nucleotides, the CDR3 is TGTGCCAGCAGCTCGGGGGGGTTCACAGATACGCAGTATTTT.

This clonotype has more than one count but fewer than ten. The chain employs TRBV6-6 and TRBJ2-3; perhaps TRBD2 as D (6 bases). V gave up 6 bases and J gave up 0 bases, with 19 bases separating them. From germline, CDR1 is MNHNY and CDR2 SVGAGI (reference sequence). The CDR3 has 17 residues. CDR3 sequence (DNA): TGTGCCAGCAGCTCCGCGACGCTAGCGACAAGCACAGATACGCAGTATTTT. This encodes CASSSATLATSTDTQYF.

This clonotype has more than one count but fewer than ten. The chain links TRBV18 to TRBJ2-5; 8 bases align to TRBD2. V was pared by 6 bases and J by 1 base, with 4 bases of the junction left unmatched. The V gene's germline CDR1 is KGHSH and CDR2 LQKENI. The CDR3 covers 14 residues. The CDR3 here is CASSDGGAQETQYF. CDR3 sequence (DNA): TGTGCCAGCTCTGACGGGGGGGCCCAAGAGACCCAGTACTTC.

V gene TRBV24-1 combines with J gene TRBJ2-2; D unclear. This CDR3 has 13 amino acids. Per the germline V gene, CDR1 is KGHDR and CDR2 is SFDVKD. V was cut by 5 bases and J by 8 bases, with 11 bases left in between. DNA of the CDR3: TGTGCCACCAGTGGCCCGTGGCAAGGGGAGCTGTTTTTT. Residues: CATSGPWQGELFF.

This clonotype was seen many times. The chain has TRBV4-1 and TRBJ2-7, with TRBD1 identical over 8 bases. The CDR3 sequence is 14 residues long. CDR1 and CDR2 from the germline V gene are MGHRA and YSYEKL. V gave up 1 base and J gave up 3 bases; unmatched junction bases: 2. Written as DNA, the CDR3 is TGCGCCAGCAGCCAAGGACAGGGGAACTACGAGCAGTACTTC. This sequence encodes CASSQGQGNYEQYF.

The table lists this clonotype with a few counts. This chain links TRBV19 with TRBJ2-1; 8 nucleotides align to TRBD2. CDR3 length: 16 residues. Germline CDR1 LNHDA, CDR2 SQIVND (reference sequence). V shed 3 bases, J shed 3 bases, and the junction held 7 bases outside the gene matches. The CDR3 loop reads CASSIYRTSFYNEQFF. Written as DNA, the CDR3 is TGTGCCAGTAGTATTTACCGGACTAGCTTCTACAATGAGCAGTTCTTC. Together with reference TRBV19 and TRBJ2-1, the CDR3 gives the full variable domain: DGGITQSPKYLFRKEGQNVTLSCEQNLNHDAMYWYRQDPGQGLRLIYYSQIVNDFQKGDIAEGYSVSREKKESFPLTVTSAQKNPTAFYLCASSIYRTSFYNEQFFGPGTRLTVL.

The gene calls are TRBV13 and TRBJ2-3, with a possible D match to TRBD1 (5 bases). The germline V and J ends were trimmed by 8 bases and 2 bases, with 8 bases remaining between them. Per germline, CDR1 PRHDT and CDR2 FYEKMQ (reference sequence). CDR3 length equals 12 residues. CDR3 DNA: TGTGCCAGCGGGGCGGACACAGATACGCAGTATTTT. Protein: CASGADTDTQYF.

The gene calls are TRBV21-1 and TRBJ1-2; the table's D call, TRBD1, was not checked against the DNA. TRBV21-1 is a pseudogene. The CDR3 is 16 amino acids. The CDR3 bases are TGTGCCAGCAGCTCGCGACGCGGCCGGGGACCCGGGGGCTACACCTTC. Its protein is CASSSRRGRGPGGYTF.

This sequence joins TRBV6-6 and TRBJ1-4, with 8 bases that match TRBD1. Per germline, CDR1 MNHNY and CDR2 SVGAGI (reference sequence). This CDR3 region has 19 residues. V dropped 1 base and J dropped 0; count of bases not matched to a gene: 10. CDR3: CASSYLGRGLLTTNEKLFF. The CDR3 DNA reads as TGTGCCAGCAGTTACTTGGGCAGGGGGCTCCTCACAACTAATGAAAAACTGTTTTTT.

The chain has TRBV15 and TRBJ2-3; 9 bases are shared with TRBD1. The trim removed 2 bases at V and 4 bases at J, leaving 7 bases unmatched. Germline loops: CDR1 LNHNV, CDR2 YYDKDF (reference sequence). The CDR3 loop spans 16 amino acids. CDR3 bases: TGTGCCACCAGCAGATTCATGGGACAGGGATCAGATACGCAGTATTTT. Its translation: CATSRFMGQGSDTQYF.

The J gene is TRBJ1-4, the V gene TRBV6-2 or TRBV6-3; D is unresolved. This CDR3 spans 16 amino acids. V was trimmed by 7 bases and J by 5 bases, leaving 20 bases between them. Germline values: CDR1 MNHEY, CDR2 SVGEGT. Written as DNA, the CDR3 is TGTGCCAGCACCACCCCGAGGACGGCTACAAATGAAAAACTGTTTTTT. It is translated as CASTTPRTATNEKLFF.

V is TRBV27 and J is TRBJ2-7; D unresolved. CDR3 size: 14 residues. The germline CDR1 and CDR2 sequences are MNHEY and SMNVEV (reference sequence). V lost 5 bases and J 1 base, leaving 12 bases between the germline ends. CDR3 bases: TGTGCCAGCAGTCCCCAGGTCAGTTCCTACGAGCAGTACTTC. Translating gives CASSPQVSSYEQYF.

The rearrangement uses TRBV19 and TRBJ1-1, with D unclear. Germline CDR1 is LNHDA and CDR2 is SQIVND (reference sequence). V lost 6 bases to trimming and J lost 1 base, with 9 bases between them. The CDR3 is 13 amino acids. The CDR3 here is CASSITRNTEAFF. CDR3 DNA: TGTGCCAGTAGCATAACTCGGAACACTGAAGCTTTCTTT.